The present T cell receptor beta chain was sequenced within a study of PD-1 blockade in mismatch repair-deficient tumors. Whole-study context: All were previously treated, progressing patients with approximately 12 mismatch repair-deficient cancer types.

All patients were mismatch repair deficient, assessed by either PCR or immunohistochemistry. TCRs were sequenced from a few patients responding to pembrolizumab. Germline V gene lookup returns CDR1 MNHEY and CDR2 SVGAGI. The CDR3 contains 16 residues. Trimming took 2 bases from V and 6 from J; bases not matched to a gene: 11. Here immunoSEQ multiplex PCR was the method, and the copy in TCRdb shows in-frame clones only, minus some. The top ten hold roughly 6.3% of the sample, which has more than 85,000 clones, about four fifths seen once. This clone came up once. Its antigen is as yet unknown. General study results and limits: After pembrolizumab, tumor-resident clones rose rapidly, then generally contracted before radiologic responses.

The rearrangement links TRBV6-5 to TRBJ2-5; TRBD1 matches at 8 bases. The sample was peripheral blood, taken roughly 36 weeks after starting pembrolizumab. The TCR comes from an adult with mismatch repair-deficient cancer. In nucleotides, the CDR3 is TGTGCCAGCAGTTACACCTTGGACAGGGTGGAAAAGACCCAGTACTTC. It specifies CASSYTLDRVEKTQYF.